This T cell receptor beta chain appears in the sequencing data of a study of shared clonotypes between healthy human individuals (dated by TCRdb to the early 2020s). As for the study more broadly: The cohort comprised a couple of women and three men aged 18 to 49 years. Per donor, three plates each were used for CD4 naive and CD4 memory, two for CD8 naive, and one for CD8 memory. To estimate repertoire size and how much clonotypes are shared between individuals, the study performed deep sequencing of blood TCR repertoires from roughly five healthy adults. Libraries were prepared and TCR repertoires were sequenced by different laboratories using diverse techniques, in order to increase sequencing depth and limit assay-specific biases. Leukapheresis yielded between about 0.94 and 8.9 billion PBMCs per donor.

Using the deep immunoSEQ assay, TCR CDR3 regions were amplified from genomic DNA by multiplex PCR. Extracted genomic DNA from each cell subset was spread evenly across all wells of several immunoSEQ 96-well plates, with each plate serving as a replicate. For sorted subsets, each replicate PCR was loaded with 150 to 250 ng genomic DNA, equivalent to some 27,000 T cell genomes. The purified libraries were quantified using a Qubit 3.0 fluorometer, sized with a Bioanalyzer 2100, and then quantified again using the KAPA Library Quantification kit. Every immunoSEQ 96-well plate was sequenced on a separate single-read 150-cycle Illumina NextSeq 550 flow cell. As for how the authors treated the data: Because only junctional sequences without quality scores were contained in the immunoSEQ output, filtering matching that applied to full-length reads could not be performed. Sequences were annotated with PyIR, a Python wrapper for IgBLAST v1.9, using IMGT germline references to assign V/J genes and CDR3. Reads with weak V/J assignments (E-value above 1e-6), missing CDR3, stop codons, out-of-frame junctions, or ambiguous translated residues were removed. V3J clonotypes were defined as sequences sharing an identical inferred V gene, J gene, and CDR3 amino acid sequence. The percentage overlap between two repertoires was calculated by dividing the number of shared unique clonotypes by the size of the smaller repertoire. Richness of each repertoire was evaluated using RTK rarefaction, the Chao1 estimator, and Recon v2.1 estimates of unobserved clonotypes. Generation probabilities were computed with OLGA for all TCRbeta clonotypes obtained by the gDNA method from several donors. TCRdb mirrors the immuneACCESS table, restricted to in-frame sequences. Some clones are absent from its copies; in checked studies, under half trace to an unresolved V gene, and the reason for the others is unknown. V and J calls and clone size are copied from that table; D and trimming were computed from the DNA. For this sample there are approximately 2,000,000 clones; 80% to 95% appear just once. The leading ten clones occupy around 0.4% of the sample.

The V end loses 1 base and the J end loses 0 bases, and a stretch of 13 bases separates them. Counted from cysteine to phenylalanine, this CDR3 has 17 amino acids. Here the CDR3 DNA is all that survives: 51 bases in frame from base 1. CDR1 and CDR2 (MGHRA, YSYEKL) derive from the germline V gene. About this clone itself: Its antigen is not yet known. Base-call qualities are not available, and no considerably larger clone is one nucleotide away.

The donors were healthy, HIV-negative adults who had no recently reported acute infections or vaccinations. Only Caucasian adults living in Nashville, Tennessee, USA were represented among the donors. Magnetic negative selection was used to enrich CD4+ T cells, after which naive cells were positively selected on CD45RA and the negative fraction became the memory subset. After blood collection by leukapheresis, PBMCs were isolated using Ficoll-Histopaque density gradient centrifugation and then cryopreserved in the vapor phase of liquid nitrogen. Analytical flow cytometry was used to check the purity and quantity of every magnetically sorted T cell population. Genomic DNA was isolated from every sorted fraction and measured by UV absorbance on a Nanodrop 2000c. The research as a whole found: Sharing across a few donors was observed for roughly 5.4% of naive CD4, less than 4% of naive CD8, 2.3% of memory CD4, and less than 0.45% of memory CD8 clonotypes. Even with the large sequencing depth, rarefaction of the sorted-subset datasets indicated that sequencing was incomplete. Naive subsets generally had larger estimated clonotype richness than memory subsets. The small number of donors limited the genetic and exposure-history diversity represented. Sampling was restricted to blood, and TCR repertoires in tissue are likely to differ from TCR repertoires in blood. Higher generation probabilities were observed for clonotypes shared by all four sorted-subset donors than for non-shared clonotypes. Based on pairwise subsampling, the degree of clonotype sharing among donors was expected to be affected by sequencing depth.

Input material: naive CD4+ T cells from PBMCs. Taken with the paper, the label for cell subset or site translates to: CD45RA+ positively selected. The chain is made from TRBV4-1 and TRBJ2-1; no confident D gene assignment can be made. This clonotype originated in a man aged 18 to 30 in good health. Some clones in this sample may be carry-over from other donors' samples. The DNA sequence reads TGCGCCAGCAGCCAAGCCCCCCTCGTTAGCTCCTACAATGAGCAGTTCTTC. Its translation reads: CASSQAPLVSSYNEQFF.